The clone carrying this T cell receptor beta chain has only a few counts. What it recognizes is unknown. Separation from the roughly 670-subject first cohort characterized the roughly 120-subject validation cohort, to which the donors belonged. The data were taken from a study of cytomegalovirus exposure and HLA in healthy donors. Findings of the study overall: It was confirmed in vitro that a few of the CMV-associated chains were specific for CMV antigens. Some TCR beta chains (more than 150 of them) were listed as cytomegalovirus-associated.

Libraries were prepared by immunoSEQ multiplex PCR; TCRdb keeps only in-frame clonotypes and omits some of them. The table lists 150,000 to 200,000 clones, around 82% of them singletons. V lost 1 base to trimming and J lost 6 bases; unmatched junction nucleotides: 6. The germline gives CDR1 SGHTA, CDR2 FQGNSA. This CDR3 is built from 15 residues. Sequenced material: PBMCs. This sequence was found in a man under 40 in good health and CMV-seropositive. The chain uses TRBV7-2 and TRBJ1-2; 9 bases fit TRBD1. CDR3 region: CASSLEPGQGDGYTF. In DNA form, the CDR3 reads TGTGCCAGCAGCTTAGAACCGGGACAGGGTGATGGCTACACCTTC.